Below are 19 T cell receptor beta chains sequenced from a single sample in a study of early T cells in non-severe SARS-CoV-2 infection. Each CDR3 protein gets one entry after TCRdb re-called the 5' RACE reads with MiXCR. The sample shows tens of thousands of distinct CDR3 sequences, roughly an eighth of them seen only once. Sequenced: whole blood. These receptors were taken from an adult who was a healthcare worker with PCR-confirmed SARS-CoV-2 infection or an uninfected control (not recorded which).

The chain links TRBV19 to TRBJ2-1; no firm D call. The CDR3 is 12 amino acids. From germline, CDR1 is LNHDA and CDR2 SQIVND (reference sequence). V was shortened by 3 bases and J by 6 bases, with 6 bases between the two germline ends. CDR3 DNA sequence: TGTGCCAGTAGTATTTCGACCAATGAGCAGTTCTTC. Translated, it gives CASSISTNEQFF. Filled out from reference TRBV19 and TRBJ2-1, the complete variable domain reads DGGITQSPKYLFRKEGQNVTLSCEQNLNHDAMYWYRQDPGQGLRLIYYSQIVNDFQKGDIAEGYSVSREKKESFPLTVTSAQKNPTAFYLCASSISTNEQFFGPGTRLTVL.

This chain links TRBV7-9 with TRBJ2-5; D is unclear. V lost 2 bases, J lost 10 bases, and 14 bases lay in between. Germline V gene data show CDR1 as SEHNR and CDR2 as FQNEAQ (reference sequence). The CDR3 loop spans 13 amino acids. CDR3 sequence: CASSLSVFPIQYF. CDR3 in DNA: TGTGCCAGCAGCTTATCAGTTTTTCCAATCCAGTACTTC.

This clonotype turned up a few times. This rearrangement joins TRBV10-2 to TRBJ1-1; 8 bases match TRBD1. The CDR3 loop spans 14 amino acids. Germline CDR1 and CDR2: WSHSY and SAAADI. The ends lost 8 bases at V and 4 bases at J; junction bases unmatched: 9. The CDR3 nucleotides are TGCGCCAGCTTTCCCCAGGGGGCCCTCACTGAAGCTTTCTTT. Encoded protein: CASFPQGALTEAFF.

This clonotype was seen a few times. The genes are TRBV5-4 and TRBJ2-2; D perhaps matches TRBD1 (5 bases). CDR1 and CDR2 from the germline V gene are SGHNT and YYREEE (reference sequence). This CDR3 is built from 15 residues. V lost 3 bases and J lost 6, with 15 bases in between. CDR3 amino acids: CASSSGSYLPGELFF. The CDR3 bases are TGTGCCAGCAGCTCAGGGTCTTATCTTCCCGGGGAGCTGTTTTTT.

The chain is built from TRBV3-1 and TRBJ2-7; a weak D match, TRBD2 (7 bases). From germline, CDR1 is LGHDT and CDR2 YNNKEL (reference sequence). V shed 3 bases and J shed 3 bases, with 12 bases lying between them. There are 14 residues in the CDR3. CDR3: CASSQTGGGYEQYF. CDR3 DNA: TGTGCCAGCAGCCAGACAGGCGGGGGCTACGAGCAGTACTTC.

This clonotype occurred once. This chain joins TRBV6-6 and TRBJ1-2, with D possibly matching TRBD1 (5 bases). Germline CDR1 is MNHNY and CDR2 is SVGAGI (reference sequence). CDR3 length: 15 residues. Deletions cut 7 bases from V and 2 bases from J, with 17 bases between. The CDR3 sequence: CASTVNGTPNYGYTF. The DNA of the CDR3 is TGTGCCAGCACCGTAAACGGGACGCCGAACTATGGCTACACCTTC.

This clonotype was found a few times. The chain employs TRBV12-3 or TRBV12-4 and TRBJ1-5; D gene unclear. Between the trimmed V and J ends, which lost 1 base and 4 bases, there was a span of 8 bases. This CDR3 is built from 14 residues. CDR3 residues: CASSLGKVNQPQHF. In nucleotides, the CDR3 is TGTGCCAGCAGTTTAGGAAAGGTAAATCAGCCCCAGCATTTT.

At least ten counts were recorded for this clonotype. The CDR3 sequence: CATSRGGSFGEQFF. In nucleotides, the CDR3 is TGTGCCACCAGCAGAGGGGGGAGCTTTGGTGAGCAGTTCTTC. The chain has TRBV15 and TRBJ2-1; D may be TRBD1 or TRBD2 (5 bases each). V lost 1 base and J lost 9, with 13 bases in between. This CDR3 comprises 14 residues. Germline CDR1 reads LNHNV; CDR2 reads YYDKDF (reference sequence).

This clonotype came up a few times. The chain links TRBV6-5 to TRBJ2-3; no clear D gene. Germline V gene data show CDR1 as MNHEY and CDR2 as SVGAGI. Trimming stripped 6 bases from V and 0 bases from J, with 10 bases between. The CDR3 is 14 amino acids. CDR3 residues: CASSPWESTDTQYF. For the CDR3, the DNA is TGTGCCAGCAGCCCCTGGGAAAGCACAGATACGCAGTATTTT.

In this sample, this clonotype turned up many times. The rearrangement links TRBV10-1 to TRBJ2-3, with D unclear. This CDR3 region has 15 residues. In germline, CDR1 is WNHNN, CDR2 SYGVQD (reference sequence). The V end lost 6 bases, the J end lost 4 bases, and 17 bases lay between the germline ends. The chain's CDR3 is CASSVGTGTADTQYF. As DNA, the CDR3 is TGCGCCAGCAGCGTCGGAACTGGAACAGCAGATACGCAGTATTTT.

CDR3 sequence reads: CASSQESVYGYTF. CDR3 sequence (DNA): TGTGCCAGCAGCCAAGAGTCCGTTTATGGCTACACCTTC. This chain connects TRBV4-2 to TRBJ1-2, with no clear D. The germline V gene encodes CDR1 LGHNA and CDR2 YNFKEQ. The CDR3 is 13 amino acids. Trimming removed 0 bases from V and 5 bases from J, with 7 bases in between.

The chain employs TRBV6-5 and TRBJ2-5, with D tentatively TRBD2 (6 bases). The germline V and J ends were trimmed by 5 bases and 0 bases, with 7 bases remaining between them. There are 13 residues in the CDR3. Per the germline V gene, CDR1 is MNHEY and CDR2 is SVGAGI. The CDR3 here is CASSRGNQETQYF. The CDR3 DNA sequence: TGTGCCAGCAGTCGGGGGAACCAAGAGACCCAGTACTTC.

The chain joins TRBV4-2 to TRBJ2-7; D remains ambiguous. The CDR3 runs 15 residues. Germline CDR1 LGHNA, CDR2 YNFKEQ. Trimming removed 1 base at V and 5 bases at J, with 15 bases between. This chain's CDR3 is CASSQALPFGHEQYF. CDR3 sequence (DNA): TGTGCCAGCAGCCAAGCCCTCCCATTTGGCCACGAGCAGTACTTC.

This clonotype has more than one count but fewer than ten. In nucleotides, the CDR3 is TGTGCCAGCAGAGACCAAGTGAGTGAGCAGTTCTTC. Translation: CASRDQVSEQFF. The chain is built from TRBV7-9 and TRBJ2-1, with D unclear. This CDR3 region has 12 residues. V gave up 6 bases and J gave up 9 bases, with 12 bases separating them. CDR1 is SEHNR, CDR2 FQNEAQ, per germline (reference sequence). The whole variable domain, filled in from reference TRBV7-9 and TRBJ2-1, reads DTGVSQNPRHKITKRGQNVTFRCDPISEHNRLYWYRQTLGQGPEFLTYFQNEAQLEKSRLLSDRFSAERPKGSFSTLEIQRTEQGDSAMYLCASRDQVSEQFFGPGTRLTVL.

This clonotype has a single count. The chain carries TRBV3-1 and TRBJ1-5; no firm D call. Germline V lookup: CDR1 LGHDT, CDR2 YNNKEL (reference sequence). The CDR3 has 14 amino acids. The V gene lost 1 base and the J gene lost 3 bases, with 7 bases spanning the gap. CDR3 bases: TGTGCCAGCAGCCAAGGACATGACAATCAGCCCCAGCATTTT. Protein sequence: CASSQGHDNQPQHF.

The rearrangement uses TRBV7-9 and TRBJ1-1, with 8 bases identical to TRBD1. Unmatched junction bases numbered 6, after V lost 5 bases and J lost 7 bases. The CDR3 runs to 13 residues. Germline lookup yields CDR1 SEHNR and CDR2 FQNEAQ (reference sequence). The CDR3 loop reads CASSPTGVSEAFF. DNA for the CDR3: TGTGCCAGCAGCCCGACAGGGGTTAGTGAAGCTTTCTTT.

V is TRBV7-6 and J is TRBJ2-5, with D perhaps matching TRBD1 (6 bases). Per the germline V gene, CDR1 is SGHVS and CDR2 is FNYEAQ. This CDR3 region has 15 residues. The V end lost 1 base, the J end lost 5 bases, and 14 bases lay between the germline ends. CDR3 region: CASSLGASRGETQYF. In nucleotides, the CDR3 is TGTGCCAGCAGCTTAGGCGCGAGCAGGGGCGAGACCCAGTACTTC.

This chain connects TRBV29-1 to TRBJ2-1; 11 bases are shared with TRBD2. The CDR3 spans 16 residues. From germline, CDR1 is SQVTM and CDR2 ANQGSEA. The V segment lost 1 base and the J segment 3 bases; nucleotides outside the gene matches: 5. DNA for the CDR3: TGCAGCGTTGAAGGACTAGCGGGATTCCGCTACAATGAGCAGTTCTTC. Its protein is CSVEGLAGFRYNEQFF.

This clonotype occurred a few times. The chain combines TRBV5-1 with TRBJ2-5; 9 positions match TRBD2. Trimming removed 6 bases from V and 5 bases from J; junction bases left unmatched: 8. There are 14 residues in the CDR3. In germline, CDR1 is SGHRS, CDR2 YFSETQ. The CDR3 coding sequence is TGCGCCAGCACAAGGGCGGGAGGGATGGAGACCCAGTACTTC. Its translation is CASTRAGGMETQYF.